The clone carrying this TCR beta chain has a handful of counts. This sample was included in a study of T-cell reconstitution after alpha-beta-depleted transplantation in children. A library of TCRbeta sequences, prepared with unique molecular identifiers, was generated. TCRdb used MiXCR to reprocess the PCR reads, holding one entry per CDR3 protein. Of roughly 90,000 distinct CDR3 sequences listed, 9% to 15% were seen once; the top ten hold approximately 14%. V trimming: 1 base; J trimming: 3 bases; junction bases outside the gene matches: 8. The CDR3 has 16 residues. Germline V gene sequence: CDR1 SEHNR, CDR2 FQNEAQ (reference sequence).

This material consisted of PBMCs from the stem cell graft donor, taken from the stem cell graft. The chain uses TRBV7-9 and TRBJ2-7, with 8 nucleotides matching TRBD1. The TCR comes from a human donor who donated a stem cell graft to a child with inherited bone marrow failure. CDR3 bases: TGTGCCAGCAGCTTAGTGGGGGGACAGGTTGGCTACGAGCAGTACTTC. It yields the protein CASSLVGGQVGYEQYF.